The clone carrying this T cell receptor (beta chain) was seen more than once but under ten times. This sample is drawn from a study of blood T cell repertoires in COVID-19. Whole-study context: The cDNA or gDNA used as material had been derived from T cells, B-cell-depleted T cells, or PBMCs.

J was trimmed by 2 bases and V by 3 bases; bases with no gene match: 4. This CDR3 has 15 residues. Germline V gives CDR1 DFQATT, CDR2 SNEGSKA (reference sequence). Per the original methods: Nucleated cell number was recorded as an estimate derived from reference gene primer amplification. The table came from immunoSEQ multiplex PCR; TCRdb's copy has only in-frame clones and leaves some out. V, J and clone size reflect that table, while D and trimming were determined from the DNA. In the table there are 210,000 or so clones, around 80% of which are singletons. The sample taken for sequencing was peripheral blood. This rearrangement joins TRBV20-1 to TRBJ1-5; TRBD1 matches 10 bases. The TCR originated in a man aged 50 to 59 with active or convalescent COVID-19. CDR3 DNA: TGCAGTGCTAGTTTTGGGACAGGGGGCAATCAGCCCCAGCATTTT. Its translation: CSASFGTGGNQPQHF.